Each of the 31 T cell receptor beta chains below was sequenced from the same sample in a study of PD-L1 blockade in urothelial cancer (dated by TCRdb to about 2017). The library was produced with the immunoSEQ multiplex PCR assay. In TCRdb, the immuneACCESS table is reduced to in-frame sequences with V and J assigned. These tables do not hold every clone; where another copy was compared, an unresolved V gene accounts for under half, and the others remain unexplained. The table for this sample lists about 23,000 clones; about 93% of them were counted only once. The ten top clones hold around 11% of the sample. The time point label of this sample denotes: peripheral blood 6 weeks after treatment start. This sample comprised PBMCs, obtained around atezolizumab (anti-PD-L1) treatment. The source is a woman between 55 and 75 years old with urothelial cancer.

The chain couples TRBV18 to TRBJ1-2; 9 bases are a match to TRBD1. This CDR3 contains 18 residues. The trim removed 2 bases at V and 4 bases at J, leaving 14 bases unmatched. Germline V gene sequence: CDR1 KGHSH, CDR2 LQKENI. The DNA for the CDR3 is TGTGCCAGCTCACCATTGGGCGCAAAACCGGGACAGGGCTATGGCTACACCTTC. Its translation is CASSPLGAKPGQGYGYTF. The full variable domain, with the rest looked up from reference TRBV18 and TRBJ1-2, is NAGVMQNPRHLVRRRGQEARLRCSPMKGHSHVYWYRQLPEEGLKFMVYLQKENIIDESGMPKERFSAEFPKEGPSILRIQQVVRGDSAAYFCASSPLGAKPGQGYGYTFGSGTRLTVV.

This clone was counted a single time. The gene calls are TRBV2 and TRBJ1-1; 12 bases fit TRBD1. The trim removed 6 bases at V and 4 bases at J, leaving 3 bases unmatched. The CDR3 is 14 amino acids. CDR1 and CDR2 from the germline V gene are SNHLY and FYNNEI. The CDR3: CASSRDRGLTEAFF. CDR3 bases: TGTGCCAGCAGCCGGGACAGGGGGCTCACTGAAGCTTTCTTT.

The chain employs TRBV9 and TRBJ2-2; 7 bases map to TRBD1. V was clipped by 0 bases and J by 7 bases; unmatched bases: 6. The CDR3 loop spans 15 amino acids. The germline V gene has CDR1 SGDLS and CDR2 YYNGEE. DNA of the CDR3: TGTGCCAGCAGCGTAGAGGGGGCCTCCGGCGGGGAGCTGTTTTTT. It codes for CASSVEGASGGELFF. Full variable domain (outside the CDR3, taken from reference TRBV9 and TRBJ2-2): DSGVTQTPKHLITATGQRVTLRCSPRSGDLSVYWYQQSLDQGLQFLIQYYNGEERAKGNILERFSAQQFPDLHSELNLSSLELGDSALYFCASSVEGASGGELFFGEGSRLTVL.

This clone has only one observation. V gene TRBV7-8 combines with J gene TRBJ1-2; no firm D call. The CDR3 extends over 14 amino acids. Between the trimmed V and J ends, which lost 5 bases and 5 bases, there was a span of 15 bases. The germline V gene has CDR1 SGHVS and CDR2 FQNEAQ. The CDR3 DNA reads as TGTGCCAGCAGCCCCCCCGGCGGGGATTATGGCTACACCTTC. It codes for CASSPPGGDYGYTF. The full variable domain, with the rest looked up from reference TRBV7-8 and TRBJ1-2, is GAGVSQSPRYKVAKRGQDVALRCDPISGHVSLFWYQQALGQGPEFLTYFQNEAQLDKSGLPSDRFFAERPEGSVSTLKIQRTQQEDSAVYLCASSPPGGDYGYTFGSGTRLTVV.

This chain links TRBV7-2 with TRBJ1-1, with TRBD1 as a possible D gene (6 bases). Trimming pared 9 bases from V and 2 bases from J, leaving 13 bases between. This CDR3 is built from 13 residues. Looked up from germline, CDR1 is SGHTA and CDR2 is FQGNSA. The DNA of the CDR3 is TGTGCCAGGACGTACAGGGCCAACACTGAAGCTTTCTTT. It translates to CARTYRANTEAFF. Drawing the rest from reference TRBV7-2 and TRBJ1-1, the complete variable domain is GAGVSQSPSNKVTEKGKDVELRCDPISGHTALYWYRQSLGQGLEFLIYFQGNSAPDKSGLPSDRFSAERTGGSVSTLTIQRTQQEDSAVYLCARTYRANTEAFFGQGTRLTVV.

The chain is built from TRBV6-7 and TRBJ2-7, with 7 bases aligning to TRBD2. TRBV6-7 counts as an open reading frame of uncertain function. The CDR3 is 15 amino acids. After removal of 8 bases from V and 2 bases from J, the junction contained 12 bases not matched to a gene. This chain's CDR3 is CASPPSGTTTYEQYF. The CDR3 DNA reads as TGTGCCAGCCCGCCCTCCGGGACTACCACCTACGAGCAGTACTTC.

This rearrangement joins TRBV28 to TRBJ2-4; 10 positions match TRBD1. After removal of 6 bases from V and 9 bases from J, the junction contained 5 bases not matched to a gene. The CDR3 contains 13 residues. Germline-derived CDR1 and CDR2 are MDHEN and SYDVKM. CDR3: CASRTGGEGIQYF. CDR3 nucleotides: TGTGCCAGCAGGACAGGGGGCGAGGGCATTCAGTACTTC.

CDR3 bases: TGTGCCAGCAGCGCCAGTACAGGGATGTCTTATGGCTACACCTTC. Translation gives CASSASTGMSYGYTF. V usage is TRBV9 and J usage is TRBJ1-2; D is perhaps TRBD1 (6 bases). The germline V and J ends were trimmed by 3 bases and 5 bases, with 17 bases remaining between them. Germline V lookup: CDR1 SGDLS, CDR2 YYNGEE. The CDR3 has 15 amino acids.

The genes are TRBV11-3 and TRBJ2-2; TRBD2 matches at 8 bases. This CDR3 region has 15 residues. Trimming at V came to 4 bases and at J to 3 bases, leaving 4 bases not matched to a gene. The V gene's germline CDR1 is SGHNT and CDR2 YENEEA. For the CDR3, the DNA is TGTGCCAGCAGCTCAGGAGCGGGGGACACCGGGGAGCTGTTTTTT. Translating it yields CASSSGAGDTGELFF.

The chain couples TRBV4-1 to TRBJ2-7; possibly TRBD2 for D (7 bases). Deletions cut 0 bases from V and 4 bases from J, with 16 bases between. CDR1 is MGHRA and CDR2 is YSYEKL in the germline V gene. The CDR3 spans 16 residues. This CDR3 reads CASSQEGGPSIYEQYF. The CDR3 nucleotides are TGCGCCAGCAGCCAAGAGGGGGGGCCGTCGATATACGAGCAGTACTTC.

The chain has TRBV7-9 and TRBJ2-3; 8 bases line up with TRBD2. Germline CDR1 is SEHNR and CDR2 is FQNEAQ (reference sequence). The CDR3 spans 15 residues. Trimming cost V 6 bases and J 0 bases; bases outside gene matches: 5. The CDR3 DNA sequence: TGTGCCAGCAGGTTCGGGGGGGCGAGCACAGATACGCAGTATTTT. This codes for CASRFGGASTDTQYF.

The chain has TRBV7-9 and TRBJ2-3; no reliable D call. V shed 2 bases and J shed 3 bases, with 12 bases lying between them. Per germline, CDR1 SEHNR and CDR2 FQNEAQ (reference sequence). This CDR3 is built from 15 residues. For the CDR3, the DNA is TGTGCCAGCAGCTTATTGGGCAGGTCGACAGATACGCAGTATTTT. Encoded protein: CASSLLGRSTDTQYF.

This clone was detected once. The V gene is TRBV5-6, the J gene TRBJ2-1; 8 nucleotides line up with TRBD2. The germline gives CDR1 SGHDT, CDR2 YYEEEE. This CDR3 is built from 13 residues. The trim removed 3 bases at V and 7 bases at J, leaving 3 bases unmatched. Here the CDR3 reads CASSSGTRNEQFF. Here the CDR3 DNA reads TGTGCCAGCAGCTCCGGGACTAGGAATGAGCAGTTCTTC.

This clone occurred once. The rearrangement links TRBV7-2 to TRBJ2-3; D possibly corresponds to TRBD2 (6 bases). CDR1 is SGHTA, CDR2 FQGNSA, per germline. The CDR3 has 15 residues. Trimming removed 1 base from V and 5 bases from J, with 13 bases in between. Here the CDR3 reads CASSLVSSGEDTQYF. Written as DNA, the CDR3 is TGTGCCAGCAGCTTAGTCTCATCGGGAGAAGATACGCAGTATTTT.

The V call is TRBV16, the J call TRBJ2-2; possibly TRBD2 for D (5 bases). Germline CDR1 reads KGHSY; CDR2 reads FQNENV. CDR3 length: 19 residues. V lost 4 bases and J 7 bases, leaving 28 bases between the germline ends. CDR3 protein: CASSRTSTSSRRYSGELFF. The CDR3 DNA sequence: TGTGCCAGCAGCCGCACTTCCACTAGTAGCCGGAGGTACAGCGGGGAGCTGTTTTTT.

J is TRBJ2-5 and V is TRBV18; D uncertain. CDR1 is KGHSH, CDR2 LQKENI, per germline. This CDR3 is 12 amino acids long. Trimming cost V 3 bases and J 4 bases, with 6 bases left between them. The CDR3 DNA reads TGTGCCAGCTCACCGGGCCCAGAGACCCAGTACTTC. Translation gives CASSPGPETQYF.

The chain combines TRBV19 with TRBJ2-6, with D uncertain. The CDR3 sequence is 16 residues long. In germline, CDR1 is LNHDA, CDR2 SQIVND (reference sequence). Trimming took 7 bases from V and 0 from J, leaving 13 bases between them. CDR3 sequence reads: CASTPRRSSGANVLTF. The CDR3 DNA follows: TGTGCCAGTACCCCCCGGCGGAGCTCTGGGGCCAACGTCCTGACTTTC.

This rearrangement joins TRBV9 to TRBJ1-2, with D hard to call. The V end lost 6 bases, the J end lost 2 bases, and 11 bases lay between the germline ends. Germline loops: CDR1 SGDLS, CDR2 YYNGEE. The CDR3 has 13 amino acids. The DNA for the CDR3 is TGTGCCAGCACCCCGGGTTGGAACTATGGCTACACCTTC. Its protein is CASTPGWNYGYTF.

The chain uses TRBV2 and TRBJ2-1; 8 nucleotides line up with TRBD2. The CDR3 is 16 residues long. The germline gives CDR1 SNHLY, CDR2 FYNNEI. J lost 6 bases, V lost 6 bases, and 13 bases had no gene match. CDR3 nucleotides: TGTGCCAGCAGCCGACGTTTGGAGCGGGAGATCAATGAGCAGTTCTTC. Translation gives CASSRRLEREINEQFF. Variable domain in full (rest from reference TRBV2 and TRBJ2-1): EPEVTQTPSHQVTQMGQEVILRCVPISNHLYFYWYRQILGQKVEFLVSFYNNEISEKSEIFDDQFSVERPDGSNFTLKIRSTKLEDSAMYFCASSRRLEREINEQFFGPGTRLTVL.

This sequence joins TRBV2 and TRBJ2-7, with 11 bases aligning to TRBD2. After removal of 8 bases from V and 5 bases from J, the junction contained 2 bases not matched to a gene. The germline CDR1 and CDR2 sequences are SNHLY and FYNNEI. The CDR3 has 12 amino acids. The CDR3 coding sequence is TGTGCCAGCCAACTAGCGGGGGACGAGCAGTACTTC. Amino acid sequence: CASQLAGDEQYF.

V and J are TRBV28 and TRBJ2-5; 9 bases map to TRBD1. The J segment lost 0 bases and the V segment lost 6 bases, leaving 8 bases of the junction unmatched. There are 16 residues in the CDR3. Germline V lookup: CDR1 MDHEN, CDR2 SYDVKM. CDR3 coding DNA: TGTGCCAGCAGGTACAGGACAGGGGCCTACCAAGAGACCCAGTACTTC. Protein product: CASRYRTGAYQETQYF.

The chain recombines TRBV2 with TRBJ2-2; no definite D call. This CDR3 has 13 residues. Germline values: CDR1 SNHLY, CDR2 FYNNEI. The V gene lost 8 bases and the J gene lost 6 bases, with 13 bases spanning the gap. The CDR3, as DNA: TGTGCCAGCGTCCGGTTTGAGGCCGGGGAGCTGTTTTTT. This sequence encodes CASVRFEAGELFF. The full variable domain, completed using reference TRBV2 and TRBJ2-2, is EPEVTQTPSHQVTQMGQEVILRCVPISNHLYFYWYRQILGQKVEFLVSFYNNEISEKSEIFDDQFSVERPDGSNFTLKIRSTKLEDSAMYFCASVRFEAGELFFGEGSRLTVL.

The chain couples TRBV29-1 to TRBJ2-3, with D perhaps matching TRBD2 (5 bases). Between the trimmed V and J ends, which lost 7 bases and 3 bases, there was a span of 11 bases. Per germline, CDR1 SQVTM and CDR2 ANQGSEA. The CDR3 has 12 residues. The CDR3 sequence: CSAALETDTQYF. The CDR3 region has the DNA TGCAGCGCCGCACTAGAGACAGATACGCAGTATTTT.

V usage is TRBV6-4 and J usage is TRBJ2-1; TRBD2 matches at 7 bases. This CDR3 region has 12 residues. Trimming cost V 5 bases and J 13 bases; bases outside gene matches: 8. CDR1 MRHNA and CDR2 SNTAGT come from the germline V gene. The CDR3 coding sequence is TGTGCCAGCAGTTCTAGCGGCAAGGGTCAGTTCTTC. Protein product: CASSSSGKGQFF.

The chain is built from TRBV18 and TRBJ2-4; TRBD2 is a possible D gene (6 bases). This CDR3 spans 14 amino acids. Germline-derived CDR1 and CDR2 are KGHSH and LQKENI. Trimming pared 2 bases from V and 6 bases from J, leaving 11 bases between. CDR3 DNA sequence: TGTGCCAGCTCACCAGCCGGAGGGGCAAACATTCAGTACTTC. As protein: CASSPAGGANIQYF.

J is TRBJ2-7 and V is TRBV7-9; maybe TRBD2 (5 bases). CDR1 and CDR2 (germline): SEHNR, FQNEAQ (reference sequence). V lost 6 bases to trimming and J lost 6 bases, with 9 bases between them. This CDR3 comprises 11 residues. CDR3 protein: CASRTGFEQYF. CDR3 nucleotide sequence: TGTGCCAGCAGGACGGGGTTCGAGCAGTACTTC.

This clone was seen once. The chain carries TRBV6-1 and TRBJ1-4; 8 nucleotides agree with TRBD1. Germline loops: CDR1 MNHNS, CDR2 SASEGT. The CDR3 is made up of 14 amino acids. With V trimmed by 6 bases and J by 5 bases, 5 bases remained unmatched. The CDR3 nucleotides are TGTGCCAGCAGAGACAGGGGACGGAATGAAAAACTGTTTTTT. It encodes CASRDRGRNEKLFF.

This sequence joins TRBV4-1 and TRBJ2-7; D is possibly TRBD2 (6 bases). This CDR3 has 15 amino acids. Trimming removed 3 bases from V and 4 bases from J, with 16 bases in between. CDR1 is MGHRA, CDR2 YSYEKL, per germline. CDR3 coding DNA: TGCGCCAGCAGCCATAGGAGGGGTCCCTGGTACGAGCAGTACTTC. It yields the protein CASSHRRGPWYEQYF.

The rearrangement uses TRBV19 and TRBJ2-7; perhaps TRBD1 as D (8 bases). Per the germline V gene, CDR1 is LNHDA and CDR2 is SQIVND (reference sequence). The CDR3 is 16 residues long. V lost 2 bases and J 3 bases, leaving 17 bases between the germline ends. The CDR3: CASSISPDREGYEQYF. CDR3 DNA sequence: TGTGCCAGTAGTATATCCCCGGACAGGGAGGGCTACGAGCAGTACTTC.

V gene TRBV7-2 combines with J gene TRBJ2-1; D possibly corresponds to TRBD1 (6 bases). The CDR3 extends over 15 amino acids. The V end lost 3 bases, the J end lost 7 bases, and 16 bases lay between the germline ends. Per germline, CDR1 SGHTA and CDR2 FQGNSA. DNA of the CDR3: TGTGCCAGCAGCTTTACCGGGACACCTGTAAATGAGCAGTTCTTC. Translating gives CASSFTGTPVNEQFF.

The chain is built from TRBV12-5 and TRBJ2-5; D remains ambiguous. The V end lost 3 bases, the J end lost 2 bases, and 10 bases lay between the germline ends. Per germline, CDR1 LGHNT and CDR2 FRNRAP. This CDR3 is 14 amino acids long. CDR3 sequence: CASGFRLPQETQYF. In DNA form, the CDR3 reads TGTGCTAGTGGTTTCAGGCTACCACAAGAGACCCAGTACTTC.